This T cell receptor beta chain comes out of a study of neoadjuvant anti-PD-1 for oral cavity cancer. Here immunoSEQ multiplex PCR was the method, and the copy in TCRdb shows in-frame clones only, minus some. This table holds about 14,000 clones, 60% to 80% found once. V was cut by 3 bases and J by 3 bases, with 15 bases left in between. CDR1 and CDR2 (germline): MNHNS, SASEGT. The CDR3 length is 15 residues. The time point: after neoadjuvant nivolumab, at surgical resection. The patients had HPV-negative, locally advanced oral cavity squamous cell carcinoma. The V gene is TRBV6-1, the J gene TRBJ2-7, with D possibly being TRBD1 (5 bases). The TCR was taken from a person aged 35-80 years with oral cavity squamous cell carcinoma. The material was PBMCs, obtained after nivolumab (anti-PD-1) treatment. In nucleotides, the CDR3 is TGTGCCAGCAGTGATGCCAGGGTGGCCTTCTACGAGCAGTACTTC. This translates into CASSDARVAFYEQYF.